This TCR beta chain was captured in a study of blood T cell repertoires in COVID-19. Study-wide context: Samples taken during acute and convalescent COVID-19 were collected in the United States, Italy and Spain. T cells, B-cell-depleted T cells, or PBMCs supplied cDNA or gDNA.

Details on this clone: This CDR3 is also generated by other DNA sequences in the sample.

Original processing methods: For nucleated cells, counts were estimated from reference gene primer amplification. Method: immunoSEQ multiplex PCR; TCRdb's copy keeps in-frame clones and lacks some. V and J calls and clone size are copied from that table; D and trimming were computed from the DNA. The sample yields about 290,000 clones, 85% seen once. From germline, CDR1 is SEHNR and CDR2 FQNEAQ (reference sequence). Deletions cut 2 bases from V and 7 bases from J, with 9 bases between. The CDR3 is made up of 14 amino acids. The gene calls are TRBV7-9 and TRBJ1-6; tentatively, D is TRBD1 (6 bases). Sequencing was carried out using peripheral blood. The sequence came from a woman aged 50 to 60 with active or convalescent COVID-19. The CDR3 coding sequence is TGTGCCAGCAGCTTAAAGGGGGGGAATTCACCCCTCCACTTT. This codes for CASSLKGGNSPLHF.